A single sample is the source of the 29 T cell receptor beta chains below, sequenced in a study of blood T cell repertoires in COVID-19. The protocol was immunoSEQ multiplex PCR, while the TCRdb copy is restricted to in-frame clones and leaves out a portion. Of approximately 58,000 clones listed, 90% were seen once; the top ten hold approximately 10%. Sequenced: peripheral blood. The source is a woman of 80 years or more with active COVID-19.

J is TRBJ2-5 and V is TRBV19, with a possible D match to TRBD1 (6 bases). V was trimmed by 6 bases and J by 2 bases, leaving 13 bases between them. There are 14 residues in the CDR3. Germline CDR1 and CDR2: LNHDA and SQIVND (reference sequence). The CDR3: CASRPRGQQETQYF. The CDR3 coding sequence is TGTGCCAGTAGACCACGGGGACAACAAGAGACCCAGTACTTC.

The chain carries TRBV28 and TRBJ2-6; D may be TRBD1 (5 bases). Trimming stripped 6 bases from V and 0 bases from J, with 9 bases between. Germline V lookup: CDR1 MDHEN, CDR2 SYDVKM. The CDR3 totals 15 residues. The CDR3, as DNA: TGTGCCAGCAGCCCCGACAGCTCTGGGGCCAACGTCCTGACTTTC. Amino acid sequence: CASSPDSSGANVLTF.

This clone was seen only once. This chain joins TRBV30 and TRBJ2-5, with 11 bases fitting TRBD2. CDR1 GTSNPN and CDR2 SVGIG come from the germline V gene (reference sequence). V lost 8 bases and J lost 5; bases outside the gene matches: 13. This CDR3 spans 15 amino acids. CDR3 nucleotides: TGTGCCGATGGGCCTAGCGGGGGGCTGGTGGAGACCCAGTACTTC. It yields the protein CADGPSGGLVETQYF.

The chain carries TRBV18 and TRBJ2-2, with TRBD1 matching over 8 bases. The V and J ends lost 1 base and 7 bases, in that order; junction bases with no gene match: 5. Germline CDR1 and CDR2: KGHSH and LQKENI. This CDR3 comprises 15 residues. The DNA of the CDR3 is TGTGCCAGCTCACCACTTCAGGGGGCCGACGGGGAGCTGTTTTTT. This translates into CASSPLQGADGELFF.

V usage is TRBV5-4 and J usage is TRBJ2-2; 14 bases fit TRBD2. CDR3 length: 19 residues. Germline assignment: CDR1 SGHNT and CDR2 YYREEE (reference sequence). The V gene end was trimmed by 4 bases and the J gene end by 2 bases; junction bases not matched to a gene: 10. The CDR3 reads CASSPGGLAGALNTGELFF. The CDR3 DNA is TGTGCCAGCAGCCCGGGGGGACTAGCGGGGGCACTAAACACCGGGGAGCTGTTTTTT.

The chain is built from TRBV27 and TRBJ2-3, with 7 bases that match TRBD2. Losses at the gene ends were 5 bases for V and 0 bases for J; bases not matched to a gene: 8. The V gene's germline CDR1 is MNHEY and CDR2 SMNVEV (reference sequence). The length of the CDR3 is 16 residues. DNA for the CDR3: TGTGCCAGCAGTCGCCCAGCGGGGACTAGCACAGATACGCAGTATTTT. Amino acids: CASSRPAGTSTDTQYF.

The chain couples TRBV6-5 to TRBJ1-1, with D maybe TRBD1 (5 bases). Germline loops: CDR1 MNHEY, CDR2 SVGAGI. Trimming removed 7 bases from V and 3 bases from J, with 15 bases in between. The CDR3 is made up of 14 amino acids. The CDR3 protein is CASTLSREDTEAFF. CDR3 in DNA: TGTGCCAGCACTCTCTCCAGGGAGGACACTGAAGCTTTCTTT.

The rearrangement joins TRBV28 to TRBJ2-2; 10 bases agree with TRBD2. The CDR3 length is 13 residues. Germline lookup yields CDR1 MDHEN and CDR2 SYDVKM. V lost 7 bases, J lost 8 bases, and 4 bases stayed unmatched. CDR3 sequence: CASIRTSGGELFF. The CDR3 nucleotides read TGTGCCAGCATCAGGACTAGCGGAGGGGAGCTGTTTTTT.

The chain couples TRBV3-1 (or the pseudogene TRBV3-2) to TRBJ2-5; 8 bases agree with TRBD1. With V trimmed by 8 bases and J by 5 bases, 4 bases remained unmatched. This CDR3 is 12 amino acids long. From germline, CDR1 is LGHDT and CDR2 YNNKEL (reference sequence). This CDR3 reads CASDRGSETQYF. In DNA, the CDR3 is TGTGCCAGCGACAGGGGATCGGAGACCCAGTACTTC.

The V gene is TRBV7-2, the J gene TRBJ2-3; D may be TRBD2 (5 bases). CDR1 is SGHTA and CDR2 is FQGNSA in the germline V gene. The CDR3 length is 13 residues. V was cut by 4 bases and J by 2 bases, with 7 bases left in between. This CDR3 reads CASSSDSTDTQYF. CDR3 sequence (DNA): TGTGCCAGCAGCTCGGACTCCACAGATACGCAGTATTTT.

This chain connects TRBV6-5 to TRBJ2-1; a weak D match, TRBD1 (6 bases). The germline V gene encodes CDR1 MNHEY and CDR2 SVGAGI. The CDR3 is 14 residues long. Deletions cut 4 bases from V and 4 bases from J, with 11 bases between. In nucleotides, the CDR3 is TGTGCCAGCAGTTCAGGGGTGCTATACAATGAGCAGTTCTTC. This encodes CASSSGVLYNEQFF.

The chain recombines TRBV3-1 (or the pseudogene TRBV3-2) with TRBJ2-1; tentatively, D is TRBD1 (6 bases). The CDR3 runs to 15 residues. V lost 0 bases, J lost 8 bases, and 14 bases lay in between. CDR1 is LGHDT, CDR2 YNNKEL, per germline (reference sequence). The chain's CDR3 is CASSQEEDRIHEQFF. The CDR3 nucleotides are TGTGCCAGCAGCCAAGAAGAAGACAGGATCCATGAGCAGTTCTTC.

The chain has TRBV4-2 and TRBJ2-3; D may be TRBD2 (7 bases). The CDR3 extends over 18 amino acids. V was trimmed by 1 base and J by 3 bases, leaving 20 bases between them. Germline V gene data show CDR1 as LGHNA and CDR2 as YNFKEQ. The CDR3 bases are TGTGCCAGCAGCCAAGGGATGGGGGGGGGCCGTATGACAGATACGCAGTATTTT. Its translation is CASSQGMGGGRMTDTQYF.

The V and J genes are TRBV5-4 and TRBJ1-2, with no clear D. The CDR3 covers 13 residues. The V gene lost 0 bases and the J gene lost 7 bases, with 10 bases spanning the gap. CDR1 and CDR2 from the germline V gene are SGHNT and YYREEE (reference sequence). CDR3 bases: TGTGCCAGCAGCTTGGTTTCCGGTGTTGGCTACACCTTC. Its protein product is CASSLVSGVGYTF.

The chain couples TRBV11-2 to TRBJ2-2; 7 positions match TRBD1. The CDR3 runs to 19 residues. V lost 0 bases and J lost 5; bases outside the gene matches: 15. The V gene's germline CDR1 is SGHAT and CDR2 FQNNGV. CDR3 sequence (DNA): TGTGCCAGCAGCTTAGAAACAGGGGTGAATCTAAGAAGTACCGGGGAGCTGTTTTTT. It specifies CASSLETGVNLRSTGELFF.

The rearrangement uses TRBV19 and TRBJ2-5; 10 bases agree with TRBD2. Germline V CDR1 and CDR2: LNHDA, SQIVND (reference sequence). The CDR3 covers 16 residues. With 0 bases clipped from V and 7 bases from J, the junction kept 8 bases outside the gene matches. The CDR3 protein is CASSIDLGAGGVTQYF. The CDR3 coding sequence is TGTGCCAGTAGTATAGATCTCGGAGCGGGGGGGGTGACCCAGTACTTC.

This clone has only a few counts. CDR3 sequence (DNA): TGTGCCAGTAGTATCGAGGAGATAAACTATGGCTACACCTTC. This codes for CASSIEEINYGYTF. The chain is built from TRBV19 and TRBJ1-2; D not resolved. CDR3 length: 14 amino acids. Germline-derived CDR1 and CDR2 are LNHDA and SQIVND (reference sequence). V lost 3 bases to trimming and J lost 2 bases, with 10 bases between them.

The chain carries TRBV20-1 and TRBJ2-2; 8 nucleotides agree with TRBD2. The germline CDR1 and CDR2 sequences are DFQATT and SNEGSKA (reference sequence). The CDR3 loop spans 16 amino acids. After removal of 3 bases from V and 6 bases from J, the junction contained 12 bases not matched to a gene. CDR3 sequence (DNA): TGCAGTGCTAGTCCTTCCGGGACTAGTAGCCCCGGGGAGCTGTTTTTT. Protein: CSASPSGTSSPGELFF.

The CDR3 sequence: CASSRGTDTQYF. The DNA of the CDR3 is TGTGCCAGCAGCCGAGGCACAGATACGCAGTATTTT. This chain uses TRBV2 with TRBJ2-3, with no clear D. Germline CDR1 reads SNHLY; CDR2 reads FYNNEI. V was cut by 6 bases and J by 1 base, with 5 bases left in between. The CDR3 has 12 residues.

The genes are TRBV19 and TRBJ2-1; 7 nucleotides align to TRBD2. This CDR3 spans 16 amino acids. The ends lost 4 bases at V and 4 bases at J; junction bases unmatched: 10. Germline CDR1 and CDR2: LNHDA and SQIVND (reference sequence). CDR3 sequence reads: CASSTLAGDGYNEQFF. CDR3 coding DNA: TGTGCCAGTAGTACCCTTGCGGGAGATGGGTACAATGAGCAGTTCTTC.

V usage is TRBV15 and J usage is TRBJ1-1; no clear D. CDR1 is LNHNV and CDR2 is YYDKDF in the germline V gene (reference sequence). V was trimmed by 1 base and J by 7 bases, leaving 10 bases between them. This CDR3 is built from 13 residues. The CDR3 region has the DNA TGTGCCACCAGCAGAGTGGTTGCCAGTGAAGCTTTCTTT. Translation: CATSRVVASEAFF.

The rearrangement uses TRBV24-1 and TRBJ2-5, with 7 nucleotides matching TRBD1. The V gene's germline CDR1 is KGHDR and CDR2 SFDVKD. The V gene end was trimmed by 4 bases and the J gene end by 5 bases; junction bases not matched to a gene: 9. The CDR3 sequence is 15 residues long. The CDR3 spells CATSDPTGAGETQYF. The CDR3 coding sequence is TGTGCCACCAGTGACCCAACAGGGGCAGGGGAGACCCAGTACTTC.

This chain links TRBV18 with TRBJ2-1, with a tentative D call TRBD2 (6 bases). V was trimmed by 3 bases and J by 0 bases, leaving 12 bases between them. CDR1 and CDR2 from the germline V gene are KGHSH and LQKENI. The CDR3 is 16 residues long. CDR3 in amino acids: CASSPWGESSYNEQFF. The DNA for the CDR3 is TGTGCCAGCTCACCTTGGGGGGAGAGCTCCTACAATGAGCAGTTCTTC.

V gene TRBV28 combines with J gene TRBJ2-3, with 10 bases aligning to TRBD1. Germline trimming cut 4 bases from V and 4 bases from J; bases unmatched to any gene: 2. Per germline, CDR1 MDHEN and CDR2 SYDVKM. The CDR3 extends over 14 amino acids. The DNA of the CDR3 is TGTGCCAGCAGTTCAGGGACAGGGGCAGATACGCAGTATTTT. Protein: CASSSGTGADTQYF.

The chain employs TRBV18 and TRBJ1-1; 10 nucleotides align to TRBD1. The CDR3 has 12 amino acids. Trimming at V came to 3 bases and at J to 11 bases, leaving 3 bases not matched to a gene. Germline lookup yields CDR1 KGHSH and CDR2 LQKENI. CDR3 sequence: CASSPGTGAAFF. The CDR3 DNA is TGTGCCAGCTCACCCGGGACAGGGGCGGCTTTCTTT.

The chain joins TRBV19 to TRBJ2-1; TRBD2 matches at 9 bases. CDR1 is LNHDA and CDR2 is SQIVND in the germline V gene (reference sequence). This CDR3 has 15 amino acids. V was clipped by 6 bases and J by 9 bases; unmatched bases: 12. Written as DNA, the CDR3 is TGTGCCAGTAGAATCGGCGCGGGAGGGGTCGGTGAGCAGTTCTTC. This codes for CASRIGAGGVGEQFF.

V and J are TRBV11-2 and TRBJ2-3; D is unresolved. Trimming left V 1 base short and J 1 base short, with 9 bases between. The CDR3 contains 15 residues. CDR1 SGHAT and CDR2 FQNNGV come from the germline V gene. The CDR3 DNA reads TGTGCCAGCAGCTTAGGGGTAGAGGGCACAGATACGCAGTATTTT. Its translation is CASSLGVEGTDTQYF.

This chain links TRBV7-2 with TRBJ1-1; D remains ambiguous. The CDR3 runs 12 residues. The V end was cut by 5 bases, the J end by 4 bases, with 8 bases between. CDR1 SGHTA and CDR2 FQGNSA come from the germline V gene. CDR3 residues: CASSVEGTEAFF. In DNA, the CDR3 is TGTGCCAGCAGCGTCGAGGGCACTGAAGCTTTCTTT. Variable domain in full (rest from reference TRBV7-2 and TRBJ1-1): GAGVSQSPSNKVTEKGKDVELRCDPISGHTALYWYRQSLGQGLEFLIYFQGNSAPDKSGLPSDRFSAERTGGSVSTLTIQRTQQEDSAVYLCASSVEGTEAFFGQGTRLTVV.

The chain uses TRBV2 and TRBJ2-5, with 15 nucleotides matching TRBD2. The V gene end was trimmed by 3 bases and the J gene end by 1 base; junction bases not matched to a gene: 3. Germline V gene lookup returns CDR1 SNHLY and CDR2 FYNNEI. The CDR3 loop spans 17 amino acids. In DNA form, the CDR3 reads TGTGCCAGCAGTGACGGGACTAGCGGGGGGATCCAAGAGACCCAGTACTTC. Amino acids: CASSDGTSGGIQETQYF. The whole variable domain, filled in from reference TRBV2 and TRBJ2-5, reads EPEVTQTPSHQVTQMGQEVILRCVPISNHLYFYWYRQILGQKVEFLVSFYNNEISEKSEIFDDQFSVERPDGSNFTLKIRSTKLEDSAMYFCASSDGTSGGIQETQYFGPGTRLLVL.